This section outlines one T cell receptor beta chain sequence together with its context. Its target is unknown. CDR3 length: 13 amino acids. V lost 5 bases to trimming and J lost 3 bases, with 10 bases between them. Germline V lookup: CDR1 SGHTA, CDR2 FQGNSA. Here immunoSEQ multiplex PCR was the method, and the copy in TCRdb shows in-frame clones only, minus some. The sample consists of approximately 36,000 clones, approximately 94% of them appearing once. This entry comes from a study of circulating and synovial CD4+ cells in juvenile arthritis. Study observations and caveats: T cell genome counts differed by at least an order of magnitude between CPL and CD4 samples. These blood cells shared more CDR3 sequences with synovium than bulk blood.

J is TRBJ2-5 and V is TRBV7-2, with D possibly matching TRBD1 (5 bases). This TCR derives from a human donor with juvenile idiopathic arthritis. Sequenced input: CD4+ T cells from blood. Here the CDR3 DNA reads TGTGCCAGCAGCCCCAGGGTGGAAGAGACCCAGTACTTC. It encodes CASSPRVEETQYF.